This T cell receptor beta chain originates from a study of T cell responses to AZD1222 COVID-19 vaccine. Study-wide points: Recipients of AZD1222 seropositive at baseline numbered only five or six. The study sampled repertoires only after the peak T cell response.

Here immunoSEQ multiplex PCR was the method, and the copy in TCRdb shows in-frame clones only, minus some. The top ten hold about 7% of the sample, which has 150,000 or so clones, just over 90% seen once. About this clone: Its antigen remains unidentified.

Per the germline V gene, CDR1 is MNHEY and CDR2 is SVGAGI. J lost 5 bases, V lost 5 bases, and 3 bases had no gene match. The CDR3 consists of 14 residues. The V gene is TRBV6-5, the J gene TRBJ1-5, with 10 bases that match TRBD1. Sequencing used peripheral blood, obtained on day 0 of AZD1222 vaccination. The TCR was taken from an adult in good health. CDR3 nucleotide sequence: TGTGCCAGCAGTCAGGACAGGGGGTATCAGCCCCAGCATTTT. This translates into CASSQDRGYQPQHF.